This section outlines one T cell receptor beta chain sequence together with its context. Its antigen is still unknown. The data are from a study of T cells in Graves' hyperthyroidism and ophthalmopathy. Study-level findings and limits: Most clonotypes expanded in the thyroid (above 0.001) were also present in blood.

Germline CDR1 SGHRS, CDR2 YFSETQ. This CDR3 has 14 residues. Trimming removed 4 bases from V and 6 bases from J; junction bases left unmatched: 10. The source material, RNA transcripts, was used to amplify TCR beta CDR3 regions. During a first-round RT-PCR of the TCR CDR3, the HTBI primer set was used. MiXCR, applied by TCRdb to the multiplex PCR reads, yields one record per CDR3 protein. The sample contains roughly 400,000 distinct CDR3 sequences, roughly an eighth of which appear only once. This TCR derives from a man in his forties or fifties with Graves' ophthalmopathy. The chain couples TRBV5-1 to TRBJ2-7, with TRBD2 identical over 7 bases. The sample was blood. The CDR3 sequence is CASSSGTIQAEQYF. CDR3 in DNA: TGCGCCAGCAGCAGCGGGACTATCCAAGCCGAGCAGTACTTC.